This passage covers 24 T cell receptor beta chains from one sample sequenced in a study of CDR3 diversity in severe acne. TCRdb passed the PCR reads through MiXCR, listing each CDR3 protein once. The sample has more than 85,000 distinct CDR3 sequences, 45% to 50% seen once. The material sequenced was blood. The receptors were sampled from a male donor in good health, serving as a control.

This clonotype was recorded at least ten times. This chain uses TRBV6-2 or TRBV6-3 with TRBJ1-5; 7 nucleotides line up with TRBD1. CDR1 is MNHEY and CDR2 is SVGEGT in the germline V gene. The CDR3 loop spans 13 amino acids. Trimming cost V 6 bases and J 8 bases; bases outside gene matches: 7. The CDR3 bases are TGTGCCAGCAGCTCGGACAGGAGAGAGCCCCAGCATTTT. This translates into CASSSDRREPQHF.

A remark on this clonotype: A read error is possible here, since a much larger clone lies one base away. This chain uses TRBV28 with TRBJ2-7, with 7 bases identical to TRBD1. Germline lookup yields CDR1 MDHEN and CDR2 SYDVKM. This CDR3 is built from 13 residues. The CDR3 sequence: CASSRQGAYEQHF. The CDR3 nucleotides are TGTGCCAGCAGTCGACAGGGTGCCTACGAGCAGCACTTC.

The rearrangement links TRBV24-1 to TRBJ2-2; D tentatively fits TRBD1 or TRBD2 (6 bases each). Trimming stripped 9 bases from V and 6 bases from J, with 16 bases between. CDR1 and CDR2 (germline): KGHDR, SFDVKD. The CDR3 totals 14 residues. DNA for the CDR3: TGTGCCACCTCGGAGGGGGGCCCGTCCGGGGAGCTGTTTTTT. It specifies CATSEGGPSGELFF.

This clonotype was seen just once. The chain recombines TRBV3-1 with TRBJ1-1; D remains ambiguous. Germline CDR1 reads LGHDT; CDR2 reads YNNKEL (reference sequence). Trimming pared 5 bases from V and 1 base from J, leaving 11 bases between. The CDR3 runs to 14 residues. The CDR3 nucleotides are TGTGCCAGCAGCTTAGTCCTGGGGAACACTGAAGCTTTCTTT. Its protein product is CASSLVLGNTEAFF. Filled out from reference TRBV3-1 and TRBJ1-1, the complete variable domain reads DTAVSQTPKYLVTQMGNDKSIKCEQNLGHDTMYWYKQDSKKFLKIMFSYNNKELIINETVPNRFSPKSPDKAHLNLHINSLELGDSAVYFCASSLVLGNTEAFFGQGTRLTVV.

This clonotype was found many times. The J gene is TRBJ1-2, the V gene TRBV5-1; 9 bases line up with TRBD1. V trimming: 4 bases; J trimming: 4 bases; junction bases outside the gene matches: 17. The CDR3 is made up of 18 amino acids. CDR1 is SGHRS and CDR2 is YFSETQ in the germline V gene. In nucleotides, the CDR3 is TGCGCCAGCAGCCCCGGTCGGGACAGGGACGCCTACTTCTATGGCTACACCTTC. As protein: CASSPGRDRDAYFYGYTF.

This clonotype was detected only a few times. The chain recombines TRBV2 with TRBJ2-7, with 8 bases aligning to TRBD2. With 6 bases clipped from V and 1 base from J, the junction kept 26 bases outside the gene matches. The CDR3 contains 21 residues. The germline CDR1 and CDR2 sequences are SNHLY and FYNNEI. CDR3 sequence reads: CASRPSRLVSGGPYQSYEQYF. The CDR3 nucleotides read TGTGCCAGCAGGCCATCTCGTCTTGTGTCGGGGGGGCCTTATCAGTCCTACGAGCAGTACTTC.

The sample holds many counts of this clonotype. This chain connects TRBV20-1 to TRBJ1-1, with D unresolved. Germline CDR1 is DFQATT and CDR2 is SNEGSKA (reference sequence). Trimming took off 1 base at V and 1 base at J, with 7 bases between the two ends. The CDR3 has 13 amino acids. CDR3 sequence (DNA): TGCAGTGCTAGAGGAGAAACGAACACTGAAGCTTTCTTT. Protein sequence: CSARGETNTEAFF.

This clonotype was seen a handful of times. The V gene is TRBV30, the J gene TRBJ1-4, with unresolved D. Trimming left V 0 bases short and J 5 bases short, with 7 bases between. Germline V gives CDR1 GTSNPN, CDR2 SVGIG (reference sequence). CDR3 length: 13 residues. In DNA form, the CDR3 reads TGTGCCTGGAGTGTTATGGAAAATGAAAAACTGTTTTTT. This translates into CAWSVMENEKLFF.

This clonotype was detected many times. The chain links TRBV29-1 to TRBJ2-5; D might be TRBD2 (6 bases). The CDR3 has 12 amino acids. Trimming took 7 bases from V and 2 from J, leaving 11 bases between them. Germline V gene lookup returns CDR1 SQVTM and CDR2 ANQGSEA. The CDR3 spells CSGGTEQETQYF. The CDR3 DNA reads as TGCAGCGGCGGGACGGAGCAAGAGACCCAGTACTTC.

The V call is TRBV10-1, the J call TRBJ2-5; perhaps TRBD2 as D (6 bases). The V gene's germline CDR1 is WNHNN and CDR2 SYGVQD (reference sequence). This CDR3 contains 15 residues. The V gene lost 6 bases and the J gene lost 5 bases, with 19 bases spanning the gap. CDR3 nucleotides: TGCGCCAGCAGCCGGGTGGGCGGGACGGGGGAGACCCAGTACTTC. As protein: CASSRVGGTGETQYF.

The chain carries TRBV7-6 and TRBJ2-2; TRBD2 aligns across 10 bases. The V and J ends lost 2 bases and 6 bases, in that order; junction bases with no gene match: 6. The CDR3 spans 16 residues. Germline values: CDR1 SGHVS, CDR2 FNYEAQ. CDR3 in amino acids: CASSLRSSGSPGELFF. The CDR3 DNA is TGTGCCAGCAGCTTAAGATCTAGCGGGAGCCCCGGGGAGCTGTTTTTT.

This clonotype is judged medium-sized. V and J are TRBV2 and TRBJ2-1; 7 bases line up with TRBD1. CDR1 and CDR2 from the germline V gene are SNHLY and FYNNEI. The CDR3 totals 14 residues. Trimming took 2 bases from V and 6 from J; bases not matched to a gene: 4. This CDR3 reads CASSETPGGNEQFF. DNA of the CDR3: TGTGCCAGCAGTGAAACCCCAGGGGGCAATGAGCAGTTCTTC.

The V gene is TRBV2, the J gene TRBJ2-7; TRBD2 aligns across 13 bases. The CDR3 runs 13 residues. Losses at the gene ends were 9 bases for V and 5 bases for J; bases not matched to a gene: 4. Germline CDR1 reads SNHLY; CDR2 reads FYNNEI. The CDR3 region is CARRTSGSDEQYF. The CDR3 nucleotides are TGTGCCAGACGGACTAGCGGGAGCGACGAGCAGTACTTC.

This clonotype is large (0.1 to 1%) in the sample. The chain combines TRBV10-3 with TRBJ1-1; TRBD1 might be the D (6 bases). With 8 bases removed from V and 0 bases from J, the gap between germline ends came to 13 bases. The CDR3 length is 14 residues. CDR1 is ENHRY, CDR2 SYGVKD, per germline. CDR3 coding DNA: TGTGCCATCGCACCAAGGGGGATGAACACTGAAGCTTTCTTT. Translated, it gives CAIAPRGMNTEAFF.

The V gene is TRBV7-2, the J gene TRBJ1-6, with TRBD1 matching 8 bases. This CDR3 has 14 residues. Per the germline V gene, CDR1 is SGHTA and CDR2 is FQGNSA. V was clipped by 5 bases and J by 6 bases; unmatched bases: 3. CDR3 loop: CASSADRGNSPLHF. DNA of the CDR3: TGTGCCAGCAGCGCCGACAGGGGTAATTCACCCCTCCACTTT.

The chain combines TRBV6-1 with TRBJ2-7, with 8 bases aligning to TRBD1. Germline values: CDR1 MNHNS, CDR2 SASEGT. V trimming: 3 bases; J trimming: 6 bases; junction bases outside the gene matches: 19. This CDR3 is 18 amino acids long. The CDR3: CASSEHSDREGWAGEQYF. The CDR3 DNA is TGTGCCAGCAGTGAGCACTCGGACAGGGAAGGATGGGCTGGCGAGCAGTACTTC.

This clonotype was detected a few times. V usage is TRBV7-9 and J usage is TRBJ2-7, with 11 bases aligning to TRBD2. Trimming took 5 bases from V and 7 from J; bases not matched to a gene: 10. CDR3 length: 15 residues. Germline CDR1 is SEHNR and CDR2 is FQNEAQ (reference sequence). The CDR3 reads CASSRIAGGIGEQYF. CDR3 coding DNA: TGTGCCAGCAGCCGTATAGCGGGAGGGATTGGGGAGCAGTACTTC. Full variable domain (remainder filled in from reference TRBV7-9 and TRBJ2-7): DTGVSQNPRHKITKRGQNVTFRCDPISEHNRLYWYRQTLGQGPEFLTYFQNEAQLEKSRLLSDRFSAERPKGSFSTLEIQRTEQGDSAMYLCASSRIAGGIGEQYFGPGTRLTVT.

This clonotype came up many times. Compared with germline, one end of the junction differs, possibly owing to a read error. The chain carries TRBV3-1 and TRBJ2-4, with D unclear. Looked up from germline, CDR1 is LGHDT and CDR2 is YNNKEL (reference sequence). This CDR3 contains 13 residues. CDR3: CASKDGARNIQYF. In DNA, the CDR3 is TGTGCCAGCAAGGACGGAGCCAGAAACATTCAGTACTTC. Full variable domain (remainder filled in from reference TRBV3-1 and TRBJ2-4): DTAVSQTPKYLVTQMGNDKSIKCEQNLGHDTMYWYKQDSKKFLKIMFSYNNKELIINETVPNRFSPKSPDKAHLNLHINSLELGDSAVYFCASKDGARNIQYFGAGTRLSVL.

This clonotype occurred a few times. The chain is built from TRBV19 and TRBJ1-6; D perhaps matches TRBD1 (5 bases). The CDR3 contains 15 residues. Trimming took 6 bases from V and 9 from J, leaving 18 bases between them. Germline V gives CDR1 LNHDA, CDR2 SQIVND (reference sequence). The CDR3 loop is CASRKGDRESSPLHF. In nucleotides, the CDR3 is TGTGCCAGTAGGAAGGGAGACAGAGAATCTTCACCCCTCCACTTT.

In its sample, this clonotype was seen once. Compared with germline, one end of the junction differs, possibly owing to a read error. The chain combines TRBV6-4 with TRBJ2-6, with D perhaps being TRBD1 or TRBD2 (7 bases each). The CDR3 extends over 13 amino acids. Per the germline V gene, CDR1 is MRHNA and CDR2 is SNTAGT. The CDR3 nucleotides are TGTGCCAGCACCTCCACAGGGGAGGGCACTGAAGCTTTC. This encodes CASTSTGEGTEAF.

This chain joins TRBV6-5 and TRBJ2-5, with 8 bases aligning to TRBD2. Trimming at V came to 6 bases and at J to 1 base, leaving 13 bases not matched to a gene. The CDR3 is 17 amino acids. Germline-derived CDR1 and CDR2 are MNHEY and SVGAGI. CDR3 in DNA: TGTGCCAGCAGATCCGGGGGGGCTAGCGGGCGCCAAGAGACCCAGTACTTC. Protein sequence: CASRSGGASGRQETQYF.

This clonotype is medium-sized within its sample. The chain employs TRBV9 and TRBJ1-2; tentative D call: TRBD1 (6 bases). CDR3 length equals 14 residues. Germline loops: CDR1 SGDLS, CDR2 YYNGEE. V gave up 4 bases and J gave up 3 bases, with 13 bases separating them. The CDR3 region is CASSMSRQDYGYTF. CDR3 sequence (DNA): TGTGCCAGCAGCATGTCACGACAGGACTATGGCTACACCTTC.

This clonotype came up many times. Written as DNA, the CDR3 is TGTGCCAGCAGCCAGGACGGGGCAGGGGTCGACGAGCAGTACTTC. This encodes CASSQDGAGVDEQYF. The chain carries TRBV14 and TRBJ2-7; possibly TRBD1 for D (6 bases). Trimming stripped 3 bases from V and 5 bases from J, with 17 bases between. The germline CDR1 and CDR2 sequences are SGHDN and FVKESK. There are 15 residues in the CDR3. The whole variable domain, remainder taken from reference TRBV14 and TRBJ2-7, is EAGVTQFPSHSVIEKGQTVTLRCDPISGHDNLYWYRRVMGKEIKFLLHFVKESKQDESGMPNNRFLAERTGGTYSTLKVQPAELEDSGVYFCASSQDGAGVDEQYFGPGTRLTVT.

Of note for this clonotype: This sequence may be a read error, since a much larger clone differs from it by one base. The conserved closing phenylalanine or tryptophan is absent in this CDR3, likely reflecting a read error. The chain carries TRBV29-1 and TRBJ1-1; D is uncertain. Germline lookup yields CDR1 SQVTM and CDR2 ANQGSEA. This CDR3 contains 10 residues. V lost 4 bases to trimming and J lost 4 bases, with 4 bases between them. The CDR3 here is CSVVGTEAFS. The CDR3, as DNA: TGCAGCGTTGTGGGCACTGAAGCTTTCTCT.